This T cell receptor beta chain was retrieved from a study of blood T cell repertoires in COVID-19. With V trimmed by 1 base and J by 5 bases, 7 bases remained unmatched. Germline values: CDR1 MNHNS, CDR2 SASEGT. This CDR3 is 15 amino acids long. The data were produced by immunoSEQ multiplex PCR, yet TCRdb's version contains in-frame clones alone and is incomplete. The table lists over 250,000 clones, 75% to 90% of them singletons. Sequencing input: peripheral blood. This chain connects TRBV6-1 to TRBJ2-5, with TRBD1 identical over 7 bases. This receptor was obtained from a woman aged 55-69 years with acute or convalescent COVID-19. The CDR3 DNA is TGTGCCAGCAGTGAAGGACAGGGACGAGGGGAGACCCAGTACTTC. Translation gives CASSEGQGRGETQYF.